The following is a T cell receptor (beta chain) sequence with its context. Profiling relied on immunoSEQ multiplex PCR, and the TCRdb table lists in-frame clones only, not all of them. The repertoire consists of 55,000 to 75,000 clones, with approximately 80% occurring once and the leading ten covering about 8.2%. This record comes from a study of OX40 agonist ivuxolimab in advanced cancers. The CDR3 contains 17 residues. Losses at the gene ends were 5 bases for V and 3 bases for J; bases not matched to a gene: 11. Germline values: CDR1 SGHTA, CDR2 FQGTGA. The chain combines TRBV7-3 with TRBJ2-2, with 8 nucleotides matching TRBD2. This receptor was identified in an adult with an advanced solid tumor such as melanoma, head and neck, liver or kidney cancer. The sample consisted of CD4+ or CD8+ T cells sorted from blood, taken in a trial of the OX40 agonist ivuxolimab. The CDR3 bases are TGTGCCAGCAGCCCCGGGAGCGGGGGAACGGACACCGGGGAGCTGTTTTTT. It translates to CASSPGSGGTDTGELFF.